This passage covers 16 T cell receptor beta chains from one sample sequenced in a study of glioma-infiltrating T cells after dendritic cell vaccination. Some clones are missing from TCRdb's copy, which holds only in-frame ones; the method was immunoSEQ multiplex PCR. The sample lists roughly 98,000 clones; 70% to 90% were seen once. The sample here was blood, taken before dendritic cell vaccination. These TCRs come from a human donor with glioblastoma.

The chain links TRBV4-3 to TRBJ2-7, with no clear D. Per the germline V gene, CDR1 is LGHNA and CDR2 is YSLEER. The CDR3 is made up of 14 amino acids. The V end was cut by 0 bases, the J end by 6 bases, with 12 bases between. Here the CDR3 DNA reads TGCGCCAGCAGCCAAGATCGGAACCCGGGCGAGCAGTACTTC. Its translation is CASSQDRNPGEQYF.

This chain uses TRBV9 with TRBJ2-1, with 14 positions matching TRBD2. The CDR3 sequence is 17 residues long. CDR1 is SGDLS and CDR2 is YYNGEE in the germline V gene. Trimming took 4 bases from V and 7 from J; bases not matched to a gene: 10. CDR3 in amino acids: CASSLEKGLAGGNEQFF. Here the CDR3 DNA reads TGTGCCAGCAGCCTTGAAAAAGGACTAGCGGGGGGTAATGAGCAGTTCTTC.

This sequence joins TRBV27 and TRBJ1-1; 9 bases align to TRBD1. Germline V gives CDR1 MNHEY, CDR2 SMNVEV (reference sequence). CDR3 size: 17 residues. Losses at the gene ends were 3 bases for V and 1 base for J; bases not matched to a gene: 9. Written as DNA, the CDR3 is TGTGCCAGCAGTTTTAATGTACTGGGACAGGGGAACACTGAAGCTTTCTTT. Protein product: CASSFNVLGQGNTEAFF.

In nucleotides, the CDR3 is TGTGCCAGCAGCACGGGACAGCCGATTTATGGCTACACCTTC. Its protein product is CASSTGQPIYGYTF. J is TRBJ1-2 and V is TRBV5-4; 7 bases fit TRBD1. CDR1 and CDR2 from the germline V gene are SGHNT and YYREEE (reference sequence). V was pared by 4 bases and J by 5 bases, with 8 bases of the junction left unmatched. This CDR3 is 14 amino acids long.

This chain uses TRBV7-2 with TRBJ2-7; 8 nucleotides align to TRBD1. The CDR3 consists of 14 residues. Germline loops: CDR1 SGHTA, CDR2 FQGNSA. The ends lost 5 bases at V and 6 bases at J; junction bases unmatched: 9. CDR3 nucleotide sequence: TGTGCCAGCAGCGTGACAGGGGACCTCGGCGAGCAGTACTTC. Translating gives CASSVTGDLGEQYF.

The rearrangement joins TRBV29-1 to TRBJ1-1, with D perhaps matching TRBD1 (6 bases). Germline assignment: CDR1 SQVTM and CDR2 ANQGSEA. V was cut by 7 bases and J by 2 bases, with 26 bases left in between. This CDR3 spans 17 amino acids. CDR3 DNA sequence: TGCAGCGCCCGCCCTTTGGGGGCGAGGGGGTTAAACACTGAAGCTTTCTTT. Protein sequence: CSARPLGARGLNTEAFF.

The chain links TRBV4-3 to TRBJ1-5; D ambiguous. The CDR3 is 15 residues long. Germline V lookup: CDR1 LGHNA, CDR2 YSLEER. Deletions cut 1 base from V and 0 bases from J, with 7 bases between. The CDR3 protein is CASSQVLYSNQPQHF. CDR3 nucleotide sequence: TGCGCCAGCAGCCAAGTTCTATATAGCAATCAGCCCCAGCATTTT.

The rearrangement joins TRBV7-8 to TRBJ1-1; no firm D call. Trimming left V 6 bases short and J 10 bases short, with 18 bases between. The germline V gene encodes CDR1 SGHVS and CDR2 FQNEAQ. The CDR3 is 13 residues long. The CDR3 loop reads CASRFDGEEGAFF. The CDR3 nucleotides are TGTGCCAGCAGATTTGACGGCGAAGAGGGAGCTTTCTTT. The whole variable domain, filled in from reference TRBV7-8 and TRBJ1-1, reads GAGVSQSPRYKVAKRGQDVALRCDPISGHVSLFWYQQALGQGPEFLTYFQNEAQLDKSGLPSDRFFAERPEGSVSTLKIQRTQQEDSAVYLCASRFDGEEGAFFGQGTRLTVV.

The V gene is TRBV18, the J gene TRBJ1-1; D is undetermined. The germline gives CDR1 KGHSH, CDR2 LQKENI. CDR3 size: 14 residues. The V end was cut by 4 bases, the J end by 1 base, with 10 bases between. CDR3 nucleotide sequence: TGTGCCAGCTCACTAGCCGGGAAGAACACTGAAGCTTTCTTT. Encoded protein: CASSLAGKNTEAFF.

The V gene is TRBV4-3, the J gene TRBJ1-2; TRBD1 agrees at 10 bases. Germline trimming cut 3 bases from V and 8 bases from J; bases unmatched to any gene: 3. Per the germline V gene, CDR1 is LGHNA and CDR2 is YSLEER. This CDR3 is 13 amino acids long. Here the CDR3 reads CASSHGTGVGYTF. The CDR3 DNA sequence: TGCGCCAGCAGCCACGGGACAGGGGTCGGCTACACCTTC.

The V gene is TRBV7-9, the J gene TRBJ2-1, with unresolved D. V dropped 1 base and J dropped 0 bases, with 13 bases sitting between them. Looked up from germline, CDR1 is SEHNR and CDR2 is FQNEAQ (reference sequence). CDR3 size: 17 residues. The CDR3 bases are TGTGCCAGCAGCTTAGTGGGCAAACAGAGCTCCTACAATGAGCAGTTCTTC. Translation: CASSLVGKQSSYNEQFF.

This chain uses TRBV19 with TRBJ2-4; possible D gene TRBD2, 5 bases. The CDR3 loop spans 11 amino acids. Germline V gene data show CDR1 as LNHDA and CDR2 as SQIVND (reference sequence). V was shortened by 6 bases and J by 13 bases, with 13 bases between the two germline ends. The chain's CDR3 is CASSSSGAQYF. The CDR3 DNA reads TGTGCCAGTAGCTCGAGCGGAGCCCAGTACTTC.

The V call is TRBV27, the J call TRBJ2-3, with 16 bases identical to TRBD2. CDR1 and CDR2 from the germline V gene are MNHEY and SMNVEV (reference sequence). V gave up 6 bases and J gave up 0 bases; unmatched junction bases: 6. This CDR3 is built from 18 residues. The CDR3 sequence is CASSPGTSGGESTDTQYF. CDR3 bases: TGTGCCAGCAGCCCCGGGACTAGCGGGGGGGAAAGCACAGATACGCAGTATTTT.

The genes are TRBV19 and TRBJ2-7, with D possibly TRBD2 on 5 matching bases. From germline, CDR1 is LNHDA and CDR2 SQIVND (reference sequence). The V end was cut by 6 bases, the J end by 1 base, with 16 bases between. This CDR3 has 15 amino acids. CDR3 bases: TGTGCCAGTAGCCTTAGCGTGTCCCTATCCTACGAGCAGTACTTC. It codes for CASSLSVSLSYEQYF.

The CDR3 spells CASSIQGAHEQYF. As DNA, the CDR3 is TGTGCCAGTAGTATTCAGGGGGCCCACGAGCAGTACTTC. The chain uses TRBV19 and TRBJ2-7; 8 nucleotides agree with TRBD1. Unmatched junction bases numbered 3, after V lost 3 bases and J lost 5 bases. The CDR3 covers 13 residues. CDR1 is LNHDA, CDR2 SQIVND, per germline (reference sequence). Drawing the rest from reference TRBV19 and TRBJ2-7, the complete variable domain is DGGITQSPKYLFRKEGQNVTLSCEQNLNHDAMYWYRQDPGQGLRLIYYSQIVNDFQKGDIAEGYSVSREKKESFPLTVTSAQKNPTAFYLCASSIQGAHEQYFGPGTRLTVT.

The CDR3 nucleotides are TGCAGCGTTGTCTCGCGGGGGAGACCCTCCGCAGATACGCAGTATTTT. Translated, it gives CSVVSRGRPSADTQYF. The V call is TRBV29-1, the J call TRBJ2-3; 7 positions agree with TRBD2. CDR3 size: 16 residues. The germline CDR1 and CDR2 sequences are SQVTM and ANQGSEA. J gave up 4 bases and V 4 bases, and 14 bases lay outside the gene matches.